Described below is a single T cell receptor beta chain sequence and its context. What this receptor recognizes is not known. Base qualities are not provided; no much larger clone lies one nucleotide away. The data are from a study of technical replicates of blood from a few donors (TCRdb year 2017). As encoded in the germline V gene, CDR1 is SGHAT while CDR2 is FQNNGV. A distance of 20 bases separates the germline ends of V and J, which lose 6 bases and 2 bases respectively. The CDR3 covers 17 residues, taking in both the cysteine and the phenylalanine. The sequence is cut down to CDR3 DNA, 51 bases in frame from base 1. The method was the immunoSEQ multiplex PCR assay. TCRdb limited this immuneACCESS table to in-frame rearrangements with V and J called. A share of clones is missing; checked studies link under half to unresolved V genes, and the rest is unexplained. The sample table shows about 70,000 clones, and approximately 93% are seen once. The ten largest clones capture about 0.4% of the sample.

The clonotype originates from a human donor in good health. The sequence links TRBV11-2 to TRBJ1-3; the D gene remains uncertain. Sequencing used T cells isolated from PBMCs. The CDR3 in this case is CASRPGGSGSAGNTIYF. The nucleotides are TGTGCCAGCAGGCCGGGCGGGAGCGGCAGCGCTGGAAACACCATATATTTT.